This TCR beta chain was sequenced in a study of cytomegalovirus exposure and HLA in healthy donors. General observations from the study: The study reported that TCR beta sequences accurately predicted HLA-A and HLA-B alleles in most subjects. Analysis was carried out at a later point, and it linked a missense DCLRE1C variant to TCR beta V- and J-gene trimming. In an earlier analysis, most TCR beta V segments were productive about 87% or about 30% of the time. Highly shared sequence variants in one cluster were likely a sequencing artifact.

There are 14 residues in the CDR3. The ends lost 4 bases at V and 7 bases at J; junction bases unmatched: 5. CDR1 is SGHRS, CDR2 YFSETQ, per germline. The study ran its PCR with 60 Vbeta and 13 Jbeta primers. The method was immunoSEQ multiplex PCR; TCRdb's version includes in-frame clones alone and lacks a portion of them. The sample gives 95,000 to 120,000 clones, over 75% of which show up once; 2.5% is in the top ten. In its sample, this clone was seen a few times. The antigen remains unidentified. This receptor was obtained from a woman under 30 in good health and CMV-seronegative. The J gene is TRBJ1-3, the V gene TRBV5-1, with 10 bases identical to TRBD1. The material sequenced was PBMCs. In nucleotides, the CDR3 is TGCGCCAGCAGCGGGGGACAGGGGTGGAACACCATATATTTT. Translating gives CASSGGQGWNTIYF.